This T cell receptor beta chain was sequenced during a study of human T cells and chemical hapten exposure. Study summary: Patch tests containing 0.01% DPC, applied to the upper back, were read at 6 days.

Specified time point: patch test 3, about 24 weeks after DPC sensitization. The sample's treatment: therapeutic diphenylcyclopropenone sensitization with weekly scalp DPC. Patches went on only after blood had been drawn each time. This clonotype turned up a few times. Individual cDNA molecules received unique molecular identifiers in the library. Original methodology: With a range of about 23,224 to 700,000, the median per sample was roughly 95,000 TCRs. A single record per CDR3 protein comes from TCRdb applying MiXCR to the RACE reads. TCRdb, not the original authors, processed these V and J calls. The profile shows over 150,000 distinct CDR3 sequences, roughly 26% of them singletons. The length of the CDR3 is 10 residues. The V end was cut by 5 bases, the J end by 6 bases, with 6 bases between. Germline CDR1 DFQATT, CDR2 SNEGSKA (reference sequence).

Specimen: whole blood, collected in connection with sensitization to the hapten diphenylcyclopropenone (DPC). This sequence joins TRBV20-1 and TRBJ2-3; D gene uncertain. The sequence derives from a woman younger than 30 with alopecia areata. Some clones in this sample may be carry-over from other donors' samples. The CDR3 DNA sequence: TGCAGTGCTGCCCTCGATACGCAGTATTTT. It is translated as CSAALDTQYF.